This T cell receptor beta chain was sequenced in a study of blood T cell repertoires in COVID-19. Overall study context: Italy, Spain and the United States were the sources of the convalescent and acute COVID-19 samples. PBMCs, B-cell-depleted T cells, or T cells provided the cDNA or gDNA that made up the material.

CDR1 and CDR2 from the germline V gene are SGHRS and YFSETQ. This CDR3 contains 15 residues. Trimming removed 0 bases from V and 2 bases from J, with 11 bases in between. Original data processing: By means of reference gene primer amplification, nucleated cell counts were estimated. Measured with immunoSEQ multiplex PCR; TCRdb has only the in-frame clones, and not every one. The V and J calls and clone size are taken from that table; D and trimming were inferred from the DNA. The repertoire includes 140,000 or so clones, approximately 90% of them detected once, and more than 0.8% sits in the top ten.

Sequencing was carried out using peripheral blood. The TCR sequence derives from a woman aged 45 to 65 with acute or convalescent COVID-19. The genes are TRBV5-1 and TRBJ2-5, with D possibly being TRBD2 (5 bases). As DNA, the CDR3 is TGCGCCAGCAGCTTGGCTTCCGAGCGGCAAGAGACCCAGTACTTC. This gives the protein CASSLASERQETQYF. Drawing the rest from reference TRBV5-1 and TRBJ2-5, the complete variable domain is KAGVTQTPRYLIKTRGQQVTLSCSPISGHRSVSWYQQTPGQGLQFLFEYFSETQRNKGNFPGRFSGRQFSNSRSEMNVSTLELGDSALYLCASSLASERQETQYFGPGTRLLVL.